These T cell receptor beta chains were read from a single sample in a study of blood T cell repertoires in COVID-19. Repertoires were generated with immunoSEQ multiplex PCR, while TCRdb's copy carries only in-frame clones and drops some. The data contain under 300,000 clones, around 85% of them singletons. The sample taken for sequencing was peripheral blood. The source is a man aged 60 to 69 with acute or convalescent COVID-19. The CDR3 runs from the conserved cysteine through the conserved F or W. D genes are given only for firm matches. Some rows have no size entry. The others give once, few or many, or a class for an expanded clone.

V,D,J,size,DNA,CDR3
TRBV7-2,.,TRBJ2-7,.,TGTGCCAGCAGCCCCCAAGGGGGAGGGGGCGAGCAGTACTTC,CASSPQGGGGEQYF
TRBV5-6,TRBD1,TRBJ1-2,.,TGTGCCAGCAGCTTGTTGGGGGACAGAAACTATGGCTACACCTTC,CASSLLGDRNYGYTF
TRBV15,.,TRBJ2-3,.,TGTGCCACCAGCAGAATACAGGGTTCAGATACGCAGTATTTT,CATSRIQGSDTQYF
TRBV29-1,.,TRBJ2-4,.,TGCAGCGTTGAAGAGGGAGGTGGAAACATTCAGTACTTC,CSVEEGGGNIQYF
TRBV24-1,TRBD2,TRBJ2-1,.,TGTGCCACCAGTGATGGCGGGAGTTCCCCCAATGAGCAGTTCTTC,CATSDGGSSPNEQFF
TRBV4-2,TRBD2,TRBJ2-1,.,TGTGCCAGCAGCGGGGGGAGTGGGACTAGCGGGAAGAATGAGCAGTTCTTC,CASSGGSGTSGKNEQFF
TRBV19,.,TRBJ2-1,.,TGTGCCAGTAGTATTGACTTCGGGAGCTCCTACAATGAGCAGTTCTTC,CASSIDFGSSYNEQFF
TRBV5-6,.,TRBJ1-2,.,TGTGCCAGCAGCGTACAGGGTGGCTATGGCTACACCTTC,CASSVQGGYGYTF
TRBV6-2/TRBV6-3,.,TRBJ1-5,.,TGTGCCAGCAGTGGGGCAGGGCTTCGCAATCAGCCCCAGCATTTT,CASSGAGLRNQPQHF
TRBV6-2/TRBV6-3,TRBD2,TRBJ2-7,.,TGTGCCAGCAGTTACGAAAGAACTCCGGGACTAGCGGGCCTAATCTCCTACGAGCAGTACTTC,CASSYERTPGLAGLISYEQYF
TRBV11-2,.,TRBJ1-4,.,TGTGCCAGCAGCTTAGTATCGAGTAATAATGAAAAACTGTTTTTT,CASSLVSSNNEKLFF
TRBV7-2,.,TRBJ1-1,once,TGTGCCAGCAGCTTATCCGGGATGAACACTGAAGCTTTCTTT,CASSLSGMNTEAFF
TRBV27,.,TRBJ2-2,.,TGTGCCAGCAGTTTACAACCTATCACCGGGGAGCTGTTTTTT,CASSLQPITGELFF
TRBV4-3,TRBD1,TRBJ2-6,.,TGCGCCAGCAGCCAAGAGTGGGGACAGCTCTCCCTCTCTGGGGCCAACGTCCTGACTTTC,CASSQEWGQLSLSGANVLTF
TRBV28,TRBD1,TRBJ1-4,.,TGTGCCAGCCACTTCGATCGACAGGGTGAAAACCTGTTTTTT,CASHFDRQGENLFF
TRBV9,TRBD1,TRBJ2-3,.,TGTGCCAGCAGTGGAGACAGGGTTGTATCAGATACGCAGTATTTT,CASSGDRVVSDTQYF
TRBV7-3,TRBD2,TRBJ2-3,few,TGTGCCAGCAGCTTAACCTCGGCTAGCGGAGATACGCAGTATTTT,CASSLTSASGDTQYF
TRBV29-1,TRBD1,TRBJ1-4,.,TGCAGCGGAACGCAGACAGGGAAAGATGAAAAACTGTTTTTT,CSGTQTGKDEKLFF
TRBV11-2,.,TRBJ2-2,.,TGTGCCAGCAGCCCTTACAGGGATCCCGGGGAGCTGTTTTTT,CASSPYRDPGELFF
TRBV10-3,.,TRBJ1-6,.,TGTGCCATCAGTGGGGGGCAGGGGCCGTCACCCCTCCACTTT,CAISGGQGPSPLHF
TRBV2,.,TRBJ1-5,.,TGTGCCAGCAGTGAAGGACTGAGGAGTAATCAGCCCCAGCATTTT,CASSEGLRSNQPQHF
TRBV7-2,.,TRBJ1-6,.,TGTGCCAGCAGCTTGGCACATTATAATTCACCCCTCCACTTT,CASSLAHYNSPLHF
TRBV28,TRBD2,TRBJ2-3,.,TGTGCCAGCACCCCGAGGAGGCTAGCGGGAGATACGCAGTATTTT,CASTPRRLAGDTQYF
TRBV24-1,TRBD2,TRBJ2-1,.,TGTGCCATCGGGCGGGGGGATGAGCAGTTCTTC,CAIGRGDEQFF
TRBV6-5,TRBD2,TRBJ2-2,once,TGTGCCAGCAGTCACTCTAGCGGGAGGGCCGGGGAGCTGTTTTTT,CASSHSSGRAGELFF
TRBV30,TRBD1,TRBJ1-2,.,TGTGCTGTCCCGGGACAGGGGAACTATGGCTACACCTTC,CAVPGQGNYGYTF
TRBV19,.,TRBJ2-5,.,TGTGCCAGTAGCATCATGCAGGGATCAGAGACCCAGTACTTC,CASSIMQGSETQYF
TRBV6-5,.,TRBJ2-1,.,TGTGCCAGCAGTCCTGACCCGGGGGACAATGAGCAGTTCTTC,CASSPDPGDNEQFF
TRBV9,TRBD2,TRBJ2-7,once,TGTGCCAGCAGCGAGGGACTAGCGGGAGAGGGCGAGCAGTACTTC,CASSEGLAGEGEQYF
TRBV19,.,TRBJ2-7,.,TGTGCCAGTAGTATTAGGGGGAGCAGCTACGAGCAGTACTTC,CASSIRGSSYEQYF
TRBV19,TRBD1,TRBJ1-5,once,TGTGCCAGTAGTTTGAGGGGGCTGGAAAGCAATCAGCCCCAGCATTTT,CASSLRGLESNQPQHF
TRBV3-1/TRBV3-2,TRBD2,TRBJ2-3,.,TGTGCCAGCAGTCTTGGACTAGCGGGAAGGGTCACAGATACGCAGTATTTT,CASSLGLAGRVTDTQYF
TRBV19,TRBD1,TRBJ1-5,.,TGTGCCAGTAGGACCGGGACAGAGCCTTTGGATAGCAATCAGCCCCAGCATTTT,CASRTGTEPLDSNQPQHF
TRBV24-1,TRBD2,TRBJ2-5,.,TGTGCCACCAGGGATAGCGGGAACCAAGAGACCCAGTACTTC,CATRDSGNQETQYF
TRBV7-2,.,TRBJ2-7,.,TGTGCCAGCAGATCACAGGTGATAGGCGTCTACGAGCAGTACTTC,CASRSQVIGVYEQYF
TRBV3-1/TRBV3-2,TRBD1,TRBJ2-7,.,TGTGCCAGCAGCCAAGGGGCCGCGACAGGGACCTACGAGCAGTACTTC,CASSQGAATGTYEQYF
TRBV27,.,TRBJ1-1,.,TGTGCCAGCAGTCTGACAGGCAACACTGAAGCTTTCTTT,CASSLTGNTEAFF